This entry lists 25 T cell receptor beta chains sequenced from one sample in a study of technical replicates of blood from four donors. Assay: immunoSEQ multiplex PCR; the TCRdb copy retains only in-frame clones and omits some. Of 75,000 to 85,000 clones in the sample, around 95% were seen once. Sequencing was done on a sample of T cells isolated from PBMCs. The receptors here all came from a human donor in good health.

The V and J genes are TRBV28 and TRBJ1-2; D gene unclear. The CDR3 is 14 residues long. V lost 1 base and J 4 bases, leaving 10 bases between the germline ends. Germline loops: CDR1 MDHEN, CDR2 SYDVKM. The DNA for the CDR3 is TGTGCCAGCAGTTTATCCTTCGGTAGCTATGGCTACACCTTC. Amino acids: CASSLSFGSYGYTF.

The rearrangement links TRBV7-9 to TRBJ2-1; D gene unclear. The CDR3 runs 15 residues. The V end lost 1 base, the J end lost 3 bases, and 10 bases lay between the germline ends. The germline V gene encodes CDR1 SEHNR and CDR2 FQNEAQ (reference sequence). The CDR3 region has the DNA TGTGCCAGCAGCTTAGGAGATTTTAACTACAATGAGCAGTTCTTC. Its protein is CASSLGDFNYNEQFF.

V and J are TRBV5-1 and TRBJ1-1; tentative D call: TRBD1 (6 bases). Germline-derived CDR1 and CDR2 are SGHRS and YFSETQ. V was pared by 4 bases and J by 1 base, with 17 bases between. CDR3 length: 16 residues. The CDR3 loop is CASSPDSSGENTEAFF. The DNA of the CDR3 is TGCGCCAGCAGCCCGGACAGTTCGGGTGAGAACACTGAAGCTTTCTTT. The complete variable domain, with remaining parts taken from reference TRBV5-1 and TRBJ1-1, reads KAGVTQTPRYLIKTRGQQVTLSCSPISGHRSVSWYQQTPGQGLQFLFEYFSETQRNKGNFPGRFSGRQFSNSRSEMNVSTLELGDSALYLCASSPDSSGENTEAFFGQGTRLTVV.

This chain joins TRBV4-1 and TRBJ2-1; 12 positions agree with TRBD1. The germline CDR1 and CDR2 sequences are MGHRA and YSYEKL. The V gene end was trimmed by 3 bases and the J gene end by 4 bases; junction bases not matched to a gene: 4. This CDR3 has 16 amino acids. The CDR3 nucleotides are TGCGCCAGCAGCCACGAGGGACAGGGGGCGTACAATGAGCAGTTCTTC. Protein: CASSHEGQGAYNEQFF.

The J gene is TRBJ1-4, the V gene TRBV6-6; D is unclear. The CDR3 is made up of 12 amino acids. Germline-derived CDR1 and CDR2 are MNHNY and SVGAGI (reference sequence). The germline V and J ends were trimmed by 0 bases and 8 bases, with 4 bases remaining between them. The CDR3 nucleotides read TGTGCCAGCAGTTACTCTCGGGAAAAACTGTTTTTT. It yields the protein CASSYSREKLFF.

The gene calls are TRBV5-1 and TRBJ1-1, with D possibly being TRBD1 (5 bases). V lost 4 bases, J lost 6 bases, and 16 bases lay in between. This CDR3 region has 14 residues. Germline values: CDR1 SGHRS, CDR2 YFSETQ. The CDR3 spells CASSVNLGGSEAFF. The CDR3 DNA follows: TGCGCCAGCAGCGTGAACCTGGGGGGGTCTGAAGCTTTCTTT.

V gene TRBV7-9 combines with J gene TRBJ1-2, with 7 nucleotides matching TRBD1. CDR3 length: 18 residues. Trimming removed 2 bases from V and 4 bases from J; junction bases left unmatched: 16. CDR1 is SEHNR, CDR2 FQNEAQ, per germline (reference sequence). CDR3 sequence (DNA): TGTGCCAGCAGCTTACCACCGGGACAGTCAGGGGTAGGCTATGGCTACACCTTC. Translating it yields CASSLPPGQSGVGYGYTF.

This clone was seen only once. The rearrangement uses TRBV7-9 and TRBJ1-5; no firm D call. From germline, CDR1 is SEHNR and CDR2 FQNEAQ (reference sequence). The CDR3 has 15 amino acids. The germline V and J ends were trimmed by 0 bases and 4 bases, with 10 bases remaining between them. CDR3 nucleotide sequence: TGTGCCAGCAGCTTAGCGGAGGGAGTGAATCAGCCCCAGCATTTT. Protein product: CASSLAEGVNQPQHF.

This clone was counted only a few times. The CDR3 here is CASSFSRGNVGELFF. The CDR3 nucleotides are TGTGCCAGCAGTTTTAGCAGGGGGAACGTCGGGGAGCTGTTTTTT. The J gene is TRBJ2-2, the V gene TRBV6-6; 7 bases map to TRBD1. Germline V gives CDR1 MNHNY, CDR2 SVGAGI (reference sequence). V shed 4 bases and J 7 bases; nucleotides not matched to a gene: 9. The CDR3 covers 15 residues.

J is TRBJ1-2 and V is TRBV18; 8 bases agree with TRBD1. V shed 3 bases and J 3 bases; nucleotides not matched to a gene: 3. The length of the CDR3 is 14 residues. Germline V CDR1 and CDR2: KGHSH, LQKENI. The CDR3 region is CASSPRGQDYGYTF. DNA for the CDR3: TGTGCCAGCTCACCCAGGGGACAGGACTATGGCTACACCTTC.

This chain uses TRBV5-1 with TRBJ1-1, with TRBD1 as a possible D gene (6 bases). This CDR3 spans 15 amino acids. Germline V gene sequence: CDR1 SGHRS, CDR2 YFSETQ. Trimming pared 2 bases from V and 7 bases from J, leaving 18 bases between. The CDR3 protein is CASSLQLGQSNEAFF. The CDR3, as DNA: TGCGCCAGCAGCTTACAACTCGGACAGTCCAATGAAGCTTTCTTT.

This clone was observed a single time. The chain uses TRBV2 and TRBJ1-5, with D uncertain. The CDR3 contains 13 residues. Trimming removed 6 bases from V and 7 bases from J, with 13 bases in between. Germline lookup yields CDR1 SNHLY and CDR2 FYNNEI. CDR3 sequence: CASSYTETQPQHF. CDR3 nucleotide sequence: TGTGCCAGCAGCTATACCGAAACCCAGCCCCAGCATTTT.

The chain combines TRBV15 with TRBJ1-5; D unclear. V gave up 0 bases and J gave up 6 bases, with 9 bases separating them. CDR1 and CDR2 from the germline V gene are LNHNV and YYDKDF (reference sequence). This CDR3 contains 14 residues. The CDR3 bases are TGTGCCACCAGCAGAGAACAAATTTCTCAGCCCCAGCATTTT. Encoded protein: CATSREQISQPQHF.

V gene TRBV4-2 combines with J gene TRBJ2-7; TRBD2 aligns across 8 bases. The V gene's germline CDR1 is LGHNA and CDR2 YNFKEQ. V trimming: 4 bases; J trimming: 4 bases; junction bases outside the gene matches: 15. The length of the CDR3 is 17 residues. DNA of the CDR3: TGTGCCAGCAGCCTCCTTCCTACGGGGGGGGGAGCGTACGAGCAGTACTTC. This gives the protein CASSLLPTGGGAYEQYF.

This clone was recorded once. The chain combines TRBV7-6 with TRBJ2-7, with 16 bases that match TRBD2. The CDR3 extends over 17 amino acids. In germline, CDR1 is SGHVS, CDR2 FNYEAQ. Trimming took 4 bases from V and 5 from J; bases not matched to a gene: 8. CDR3 nucleotides: TGTGCCAGCAGCTCCCCGGGACTAGCGGGAGGGCCTGACGAGCAGTACTTC. Translation gives CASSSPGLAGGPDEQYF.

Here the CDR3 reads CASSIQVIQPQHF. DNA of the CDR3: TGTGCCAGTAGTATACAGGTCATTCAGCCCCAGCATTTT. J is TRBJ1-5 and V is TRBV19; D remains ambiguous. The CDR3 is 13 amino acids. V lost 2 bases and J 6 bases, leaving 8 bases between the germline ends. Germline values: CDR1 LNHDA, CDR2 SQIVND (reference sequence).

The chain combines TRBV28 with TRBJ1-3; tentatively, D is TRBD1 (6 bases). There are 13 residues in the CDR3. Germline V gene data show CDR1 as MDHEN and CDR2 as SYDVKM. The germline V and J ends were trimmed by 5 bases and 2 bases, with 7 bases remaining between them. The CDR3 loop is CASSTGPGNTIYF. In nucleotides, the CDR3 is TGTGCCAGCAGTACAGGGCCTGGAAACACCATATATTTT.

This sequence joins TRBV2 and TRBJ1-1; tentatively, D is TRBD1 (5 bases). Germline loops: CDR1 SNHLY, CDR2 FYNNEI. The CDR3 is made up of 14 amino acids. V lost 5 bases to trimming and J lost 6 bases, with 16 bases between them. The CDR3 is CASSQQTVKAEAFF. The CDR3 DNA reads as TGTGCCAGCAGTCAACAGACAGTAAAGGCTGAAGCTTTCTTT.

The chain employs TRBV4-2 and TRBJ2-2, with D unresolved. This CDR3 contains 14 residues. The germline V and J ends were trimmed by 4 bases and 4 bases, with 10 bases remaining between them. Germline V lookup: CDR1 LGHNA, CDR2 YNFKEQ. The CDR3 DNA is TGTGCCAGCAGCCCGTACTCGGGCACCGGGGAGCTGTTTTTT. Amino acid sequence: CASSPYSGTGELFF.

The V call is TRBV19, the J call TRBJ2-5, with 8 bases fitting TRBD1. V gave up 4 bases and J gave up 5 bases; unmatched junction bases: 9. This CDR3 is built from 15 residues. Germline V gene lookup returns CDR1 LNHDA and CDR2 SQIVND (reference sequence). CDR3 amino acids: CASSKRQGPGETQYF. The CDR3 DNA is TGTGCCAGTAGTAAACGACAGGGGCCGGGGGAGACCCAGTACTTC.

V usage is TRBV5-1 and J usage is TRBJ1-2, with 8 bases matching TRBD1. V lost 0 bases, J lost 4 bases, and 2 bases stayed unmatched. Germline-derived CDR1 and CDR2 are SGHRS and YFSETQ. The CDR3 is 14 residues long. The CDR3 bases are TGCGCCAGCAGCTTGGATGGGACAGGCTATGGCTACACCTTC. It encodes CASSLDGTGYGYTF.

This chain uses TRBV7-6 with TRBJ2-2; D remains ambiguous. The V end was cut by 0 bases, the J end by 6 bases, with 11 bases between. Germline loops: CDR1 SGHVS, CDR2 FNYEAQ. This CDR3 is 15 amino acids long. The CDR3 spells CASSLAIVSPGELFF. The CDR3 DNA reads as TGTGCCAGCAGCTTAGCGATAGTCTCTCCCGGGGAGCTGTTTTTT.

The V and J genes are TRBV9 and TRBJ2-1; D uncertain. Germline lookup yields CDR1 SGDLS and CDR2 YYNGEE. V was clipped by 3 bases and J by 0 bases, with 10 bases between them. This CDR3 spans 15 amino acids. CDR3 coding DNA: TGTGCCAGCAGCGCTAGACTGAACTCCTACAATGAGCAGTTCTTC. Protein sequence: CASSARLNSYNEQFF.

This clone was seen just once. This rearrangement joins TRBV7-9 to TRBJ1-5; 7 bases match TRBD1. CDR3 length: 16 amino acids. CDR1 is SEHNR, CDR2 FQNEAQ, per germline (reference sequence). V was clipped by 5 bases and J by 4 bases; unmatched bases: 11. The CDR3 spells CASSENRDSPNQPQHF. The CDR3, as DNA: TGTGCCAGCAGCGAGAATCGGGACAGCCCAAATCAGCCCCAGCATTTT.

A single count supports this clone. The chain is built from TRBV28 and TRBJ2-2, with TRBD2 identical over 10 bases. This CDR3 is built from 17 residues. CDR1 is MDHEN, CDR2 SYDVKM, per germline. After removal of 3 bases from V and 0 bases from J, the junction contained 4 bases not matched to a gene. CDR3 bases: TGTGCCAGCAGTTTTCCAGGACTAGCGGCGAACACCGGGGAGCTGTTTTTT. Amino acids: CASSFPGLAANTGELFF.